The text below deals with one T cell receptor (beta chain). This specimen comes from a study of blood T cell repertoires in COVID-19. Study-wide context: Sites in the United States, Italy and Spain provided acute and convalescent COVID-19 samples. Sources were T cells, B-cell-depleted T cells, or PBMCs; the material itself was cDNA or gDNA.

Assay used: immunoSEQ multiplex PCR; TCRdb lists only in-frame clones, some missing. The table records around 210,000 clones, around 90% of them present only once. Two negative PCRs, clearance, or symptom resolution characterized the recovered Cohort 3 donors. This CDR3 has 13 residues. Trimming stripped 3 bases from V and 0 bases from J, with 3 bases between. Germline V gene lookup returns CDR1 MDHEN and CDR2 SYDVKM. The specimen was PBMCs or T cells enriched from blood (not recorded which). This chain joins TRBV28 and TRBJ1-5; D call uncertain. This clonotype was obtained from a woman aged 18-29 years who had recovered from COVID-19. CDR3 sequence: CASSLSSNQPQHF. As DNA, the CDR3 is TGTGCCAGCAGTTTGAGTAGCAATCAGCCCCAGCATTTT.